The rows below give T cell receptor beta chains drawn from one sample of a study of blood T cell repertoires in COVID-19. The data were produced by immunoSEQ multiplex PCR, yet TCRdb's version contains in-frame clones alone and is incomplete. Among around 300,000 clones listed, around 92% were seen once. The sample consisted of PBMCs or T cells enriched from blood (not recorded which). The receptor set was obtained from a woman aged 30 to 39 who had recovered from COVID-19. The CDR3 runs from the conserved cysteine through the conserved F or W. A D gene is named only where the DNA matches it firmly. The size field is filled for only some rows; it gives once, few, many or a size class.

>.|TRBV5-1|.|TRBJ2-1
CASRTGLEYNEQFF
TGCGCCAGCAGAACGGGACTGGAATACAATGAGCAGTTCTTC
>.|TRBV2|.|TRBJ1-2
CASIIQSYGYTF
TGTGCCAGCATAATTCAGTCCTATGGCTACACCTTC
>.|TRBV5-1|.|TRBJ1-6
CASRQRGVGNSPLHF
TGCGCCAGCAGACAGCGGGGGGTCGGTAATTCACCCCTCCACTTT
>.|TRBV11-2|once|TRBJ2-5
CASSTQRGGQETQYF
TGTGCCAGCAGCACCCAACGGGGTGGGCAAGAGACCCAGTACTTC
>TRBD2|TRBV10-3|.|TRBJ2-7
CAISGTSGSEVRYEQYF
TGTGCCATCAGCGGGACTAGCGGGAGTGAAGTTCGCTACGAGCAGTACTTC
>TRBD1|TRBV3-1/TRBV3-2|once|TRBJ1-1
CASSQTGVIFLDTEAFF
TGTGCCAGCAGCCAAACAGGGGTAATCTTTCTAGACACTGAAGCTTTCTTT
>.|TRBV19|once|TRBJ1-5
CASSIVSRSPQHF
TGTGCCAGTAGTATAGTCAGCCGGAGCCCCCAGCATTTT
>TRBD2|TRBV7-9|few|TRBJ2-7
CASSREPGLAGGPREQYF
TGTGCCAGCAGCCGCGAACCAGGACTAGCGGGAGGGCCCCGCGAGCAGTACTTC
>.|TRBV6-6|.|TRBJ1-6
CASCPWTESSYNSPLHF
TGTGCCAGCTGTCCCTGGACAGAAAGCTCCTATAATTCACCCCTCCACTTT
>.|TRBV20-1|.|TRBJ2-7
CSASGGGWKQYF
TGCAGTGCTAGTGGGGGGGGCTGGAAGCAGTACTTC
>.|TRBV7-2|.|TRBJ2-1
CASSLVVGGDNEQFF
TGTGCCAGCAGCTTAGTGGTGGGCGGGGACAATGAGCAGTTCTTC
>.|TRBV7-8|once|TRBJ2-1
CASSLSGEIYNEQFF
TGTGCCAGCAGCTTAAGCGGCGAGATCTACAATGAGCAGTTCTTC
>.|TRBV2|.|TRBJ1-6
CASRVTELSYNSPLHF
TGTGCCAGCAGGGTAACCGAGCTCTCCTATAATTCACCCCTCCACTTT
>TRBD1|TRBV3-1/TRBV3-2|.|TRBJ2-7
CASSATGAKSPYEQYF
TGTGCCAGCAGCGCGACAGGGGCTAAGTCCCCCTACGAGCAGTACTTC
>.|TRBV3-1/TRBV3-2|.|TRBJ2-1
CASSQVNMDLAYRNEQFF
TGTGCCAGCAGCCAAGTAAACATGGACTTAGCGTATCGTAATGAGCAGTTCTTC
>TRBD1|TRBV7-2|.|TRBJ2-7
CASSRWGQGVYEQYF
TGTGCCAGCTCCCGGTGGGGACAGGGGGTTTACGAGCAGTACTTC
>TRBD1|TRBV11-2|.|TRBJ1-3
CASSSIPRDRGNSIYF
TGTGCCAGCAGCTCAATTCCCCGGGACAGAGGAAACTCCATATATTTT
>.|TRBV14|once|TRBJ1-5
CASSQDSVQPQHF
TGTGCCAGCAGCCAAGATTCTGTACAGCCCCAGCATTTT
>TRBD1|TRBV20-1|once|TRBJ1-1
CSANDRVNTEAFF
TGCAGTGCTAATGACAGGGTTAACACTGAAGCTTTCTTT
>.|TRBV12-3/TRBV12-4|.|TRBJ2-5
CASSLRGTQYF
TGTGCCAGCAGTTTAAGGGGGACCCAGTACTTC
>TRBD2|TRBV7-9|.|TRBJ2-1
CASSSLAGLRGEQFF
TGTGCCAGCAGCTCCCTAGCGGGATTAAGGGGAGAGCAGTTCTTC
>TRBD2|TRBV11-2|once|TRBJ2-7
CASSLLNEASGRVYEQYF
TGTGCCAGCAGCTTACTAAACGAAGCTAGCGGGAGGGTCTACGAGCAGTACTTC
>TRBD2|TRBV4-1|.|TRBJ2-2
CASSRRSGMERIGELFF
TGCGCCAGCAGCCGAAGAAGCGGGATGGAGCGGATCGGGGAGCTGTTTTTT
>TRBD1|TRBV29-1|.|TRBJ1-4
CSVDRTGDEKLFF
TGCAGCGTCGACCGGACAGGGGATGAAAAACTGTTTTTT
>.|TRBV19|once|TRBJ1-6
CASSSPGGSPLHF
TGTGCCAGTAGTTCTCCGGGGGGATCACCCCTCCACTTT
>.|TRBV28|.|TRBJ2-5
CASSFSGRETQYF
TGTGCCAGCAGTTTTTCAGGGAGGGAGACCCAGTACTTC
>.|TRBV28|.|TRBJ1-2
CASVDRTNYGYTF
TGTGCCAGCGTAGACAGGACTAACTATGGCTACACCTTC
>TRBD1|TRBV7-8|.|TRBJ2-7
CASSSWQGDLNEQYF
TGTGCCAGCAGCTCCTGGCAGGGGGATCTCAACGAGCAGTACTTC
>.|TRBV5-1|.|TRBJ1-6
CASSFGEGGSPLHF
TGCGCCAGCAGCTTTGGTGAAGGCGGTTCACCCCTCCACTTT
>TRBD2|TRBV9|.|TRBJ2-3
CASSVARLAGAPDTQYF
TGTGCCAGCAGCGTAGCTCGACTAGCGGGAGCCCCAGATACGCAGTATTTT
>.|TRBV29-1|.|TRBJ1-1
CSVRQLLNTEAFF
TGCAGCGTCCGACAGCTGTTGAACACTGAAGCTTTCTTT